Sequencing of this TCR beta chain was carried out in a study of blood T cell repertoires in COVID-19. Background on the study: Sites across the United States, Italy and Spain contributed samples from acute and convalescent COVID-19. The cDNA or gDNA used as material had been derived from T cells, B-cell-depleted T cells, or PBMCs.

As processed by the authors: For nucleated cells, counts were estimated from reference gene primer amplification. Here immunoSEQ multiplex PCR was the method, and the copy in TCRdb shows in-frame clones only, minus some. V and J calls and clone size are those listed in that table; D and trimming were worked out from the DNA. This table holds around 130,000 clones, about 84% found once. Trimming pared 0 bases from V and 2 bases from J, leaving 6 bases between. CDR1 is MGHDK, CDR2 SYGVNS, per germline. The CDR3 totals 14 residues. Sequenced material: peripheral blood. The receptor's source is a woman aged 60-75 years with acute or convalescent COVID-19. The V and J genes are TRBV25-1 and TRBJ2-3; D not certain. Here the CDR3 DNA reads TGTGCCAGCAGTGAATACGGGTACACAGATACGCAGTATTTT. Translated, it gives CASSEYGYTDTQYF.